This T cell receptor beta chain stems from a study of molecular identifiers for immune sequencing clone quantification. Regarding the study as a whole: Same-barcode identical TCR molecules could make highly expanded clones look smaller than they are. Effector cells kept over 98% of their molecules in clones above 20 RNA copies, while naive cells kept under 1% there.

Comment on this clonotype: Antigen unknown.

Previously described methods with listed TCR primers produced the bulk TCR libraries. TCRdb reprocessed the PCR reads with MiXCR, giving one entry per CDR3 protein. The sample yields more than 550,000 distinct CDR3 sequences, around 25% seen once. J gave up 1 base and V 2 bases, and 5 bases lay outside the gene matches. Germline CDR1 reads MDHEN; CDR2 reads SYDVKM. The CDR3 is 16 amino acids. For naive CD8 T cells, sorting used the CD8+CD4-CCR7+CD45RA+ phenotype. The chain carries TRBV28 and TRBJ1-5; 7 nucleotides line up with TRBD1. This sequence originates from a human donor in good health. Some libraries in this study had Jurkat cell RNA spiked in. Specimen: naive CD8+ T cells from blood, with Jurkat cell RNA spiked in. Subset reported: FACS-sorted CD8+CD4-CCR7+CD45RA+ naive T cells. DNA for the CDR3: TGTGCCAGCAGTTTAACTGGGACAGTAAGCAATCAGCCCCAGCATTTT. Protein sequence: CASSLTGTVSNQPQHF. The full variable domain, completed using reference TRBV28 and TRBJ1-5, is DVKVTQSSRYLVKRTGEKVFLECVQDMDHENMFWYRQDPGLGLRLIYFSYDVKMKEKGDIPEGYSVSREKKERFSLILESASTNQTSMYLCASSLTGTVSNQPQHFGDGTRLSIL.